This T cell receptor beta chain was sequenced for a study of T cell repertoires in cytomegalovirus infection. Study as a whole: An indication of both CMV infection and matching HLA type came from public TCR beta signatures.

Study-wide results and limits: Clonotypes of TCR beta that were HLA-C-restricted and CMV-specific dominated the ex vivo response. Summed frequency of public TCR beta families distinguished CMV carriers with the relevant HLA.

This clonotype was observed many times. The antigen is unknown. TCRdb re-called the reads with MiXCR, one entry per CDR3 protein. The sample lists 200,000 to 300,000 distinct CDR3 sequences, approximately 9.2% occurring once. The TCR was taken from a human donor in good health (CMV status not recorded). Some clones in this sample may be carry-over from other donors' samples. The material sequenced was PBMCs.

Written as DNA, the CDR3 is TGTGCCAGCAGCTTATCAGGATCTAGGTTCACAGATACGCAGTATTTT. Its translation is CASSLSGSRFTDTQYF. J is TRBJ2-3 and V is TRBV7-3; D is unclear. Germline V gene sequence: CDR1 SGHTA, CDR2 FQGTGA. The ends were cut back, 2 bases at V and 2 bases at J, with 14 bases in the middle. The length of the CDR3 is 16 residues.